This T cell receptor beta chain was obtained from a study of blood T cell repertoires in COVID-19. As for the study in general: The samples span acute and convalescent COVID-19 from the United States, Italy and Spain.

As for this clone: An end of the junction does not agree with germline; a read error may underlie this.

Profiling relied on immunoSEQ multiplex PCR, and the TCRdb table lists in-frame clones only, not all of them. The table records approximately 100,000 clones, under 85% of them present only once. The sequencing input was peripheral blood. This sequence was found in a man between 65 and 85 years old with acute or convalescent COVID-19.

The CDR3 DNA is TGTGCCTGGGCCAATAGCGGCCCCGTCTTCTTC. It yields the protein CAWANSGPVFF. This chain connects TRBV30 to TRBJ2-7, with D tentatively TRBD2 (6 bases). This CDR3 has 11 residues. CDR1 is GTSNPN and CDR2 is SVGIG in the germline V gene (reference sequence). The whole variable domain, filled in from reference TRBV30 and TRBJ2-7, reads SQTIHQWPATLVQPVGSPLSLECTVEGTSNPNLYWYRQAAGRGLQLLFYSVGIGQISSEVPQNLSASRPQDRQFILSSKKLLLSDSGFYLCAWANSGPVFFGPGTRLTVT.